The rows below give T cell receptor beta chains drawn from one sample of a study of cytomegalovirus exposure and HLA in healthy donors. The data were produced by immunoSEQ multiplex PCR, yet TCRdb's version contains in-frame clones alone and is incomplete. In all, the sample yields about 140,000 clones. Sequencing input: PBMCs. The receptors originated from a man between 40 and 49 years old in good health and CMV-seronegative. Both conserved end residues are part of each CDR3. The D gene is left open where the match is weak.

j_call v_call d_call cdr3_nt cdr3_aa
TRBJ1-1 TRBV29-1 TRBD1 TGCAGCGTGGGACAGTTCAACACTGAAGCTTTCTTT CSVGQFNTEAFF
TRBJ2-2 TRBV4-3 TRBD1 TGCGCCAGCAGCCGTTCAGGGGGCGGCACCGGGGAGCTGTTTTTT CASSRSGGGTGELFF
TRBJ1-3 TRBV5-6 TRBD1 TGTGCCAGCAGCCCCGACAGGGGGCCCTCTGGAAACACCATATATTTT CASSPDRGPSGNTIYF
TRBJ2-7 TRBV19 TRBD1 TGTGCCAGTAGTATAGCCGGGACAGGGCGCCCCGGCTCCTACGAGCAGTACTTC CASSIAGTGRPGSYEQYF
TRBJ1-5 TRBV7-2 TRBD1 TGTGCCAGCAGTCCCGACAGGGGAAACCAGCCCCAGCATTTT CASSPDRGNQPQHF
TRBJ1-1 TRBV9 TRBD1 TGTGCCAGCCGACCGGGACAGGGCCCTTTAAACACTGAAGCTTTCTTT CASRPGQGPLNTEAFF
TRBJ1-4 TRBV9 . TGTGCCAGCAGCCTAGCCGCAACTAATGAAAAACTGTTTTTT CASSLAATNEKLFF
TRBJ2-7 TRBV29-1 TRBD1 TGCAGCGCGAAACAGGGGAATACAGACTACGAGCAGTACTTC CSAKQGNTDYEQYF
TRBJ1-1 TRBV18 TRBD1 TGTGCCAGCTCACTGGGACAGACCAACACTGAAGCTTTCTTT CASSLGQTNTEAFF
TRBJ1-5 TRBV28 TRBD1 TGTGCCAGCCCGGGACAGGGGGTATGGAATCAGCCCCAGCATTTT CASPGQGVWNQPQHF
TRBJ1-2 TRBV5-1 TRBD1 TGCGCCAGCAGCCCCAACAGGGGGACTAACTATGGCTACACCTTC CASSPNRGTNYGYTF
TRBJ2-1 TRBV7-6 TRBD2 TGTGCCAGCAGCTTAACTAGCGGGGAGGCCTCCTACAATGAGCAGTTCTTC CASSLTSGEASYNEQFF
TRBJ2-1 TRBV4-2 TRBD2 TGTGCCAGCAGCCAATCAAGCGGGGGGATGAATGAGCAGTTCTTC CASSQSSGGMNEQFF
TRBJ2-7 TRBV6-5 . TGTGCCAGCAGTTACGCGACGACGGAGGCCTACGAGCAGTACTTC CASSYATTEAYEQYF
TRBJ1-5 TRBV19 . TGTGCCAGTACTGAGGACAGCCGCAATCAGCCCCAGCATTTT CASTEDSRNQPQHF
TRBJ1-5 TRBV4-2 . TGTGCCAGCAGCCAAGTTGATCGAGCAGGGGATCAGCCCCAGCATTTT CASSQVDRAGDQPQHF
TRBJ2-7 TRBV28 TRBD1 TGTGCCAGCAGGCGGACAGGGGGCTACGAGCAGTACTTC CASRRTGGYEQYF
TRBJ2-5 TRBV11-2 TRBD1 TGTGCCAGCAGCCCTCGGGACAGGGGACGCCAAGAGACCCAGTACTTC CASSPRDRGRQETQYF
TRBJ2-3 TRBV19 TRBD1 TGTGCCAGTAGAACGACAGGGTCATGGGGAGATACGCAGTATTTT CASRTTGSWGDTQYF
TRBJ1-2 TRBV13 . TGTGCCAGCAGCTCCCGGAACAGGGACCTCTATGGCTACACCTTC CASSSRNRDLYGYTF
TRBJ1-1 TRBV7-9 . TGTGCCAGCAGCTTCGGACAGAAGAACACTGAAGCTTTCTTT CASSFGQKNTEAFF
TRBJ2-2 TRBV7-9 . TGTGCCAGCAGCTGGGGGGGCAGTACCGGGGAGCTGTTTTTT CASSWGGSTGELFF
TRBJ2-7 TRBV4-2 . TGTGCCAGCAGCCAAGCGCGGGAATCCTACGAGCAGTACTTC CASSQARESYEQYF
TRBJ1-5 TRBV19 . TGTGCCAGTAGTGGACTTAGTCAGCCCCAGCATTTT CASSGLSQPQHF
TRBJ1-1 TRBV5-4 . TGTGCCAGCAGCGTGACCGGGACTCGGAACACTGAAGCTTTCTTT CASSVTGTRNTEAFF
TRBJ1-2 TRBV7-9 . TGTGCCAGCAGCCCCCGGCAGGGACAAAACTATGGCTACACCTTC CASSPRQGQNYGYTF
TRBJ1-1 TRBV18 TRBD1 TGTGCCAGTCGACAGGGAACTGAAGCTTTCTTT CASRQGTEAFF
TRBJ1-2 TRBV5-1 . TGCGCCAGCAGCCCGGGCCAGGGTAATGGCTACACCTTC CASSPGQGNGYTF
TRBJ1-3 TRBV7-3 TRBD1 TGTGCCAGCAGCCGGGGGACAGGGCGGGAAAACACCATATATTTT CASSRGTGRENTIYF
TRBJ2-6 TRBV18 TRBD2 TGTGCCAGCTCACCTCCGGGGGGGGCTGGGGCCAACGTCCTGACTTTC CASSPPGGAGANVLTF
TRBJ2-3 TRBV2 . TGTGCCAGCAGTTGGGACTTCGGCACAGATACGCAGTATTTT CASSWDFGTDTQYF
TRBJ2-7 TRBV6-6 . TGTGCCAGCAGTTTAAAGGGGGACGAGCAGTACTTC CASSLKGDEQYF
TRBJ1-6 TRBV28 TRBD1 TGTGCCAGCAGCACTCGGGACAGGCCAGTGGCAGTCCTCCACTTT CASSTRDRPVAVLHF
TRBJ1-6 TRBV6-1 TRBD1 TGTGCCAGCAGTGAAGCACAGGGGAGTACGAATTCACCCCTCCACTTT CASSEAQGSTNSPLHF
TRBJ1-3 TRBV11-1 . TGTGCCAGCAGCGAACTATATTCCTCTGGAAACACCATATATTTT CASSELYSSGNTIYF
TRBJ1-6 TRBV11-2 TRBD1 TGTGCCAGCAGCAGGACAGGGGAGAGATCACCCCTCCACTTT CASSRTGERSPLHF
TRBJ2-7 TRBV5-1 TRBD1 TGCGCCAGCAGCTCCGGGACAGGGGCGAACGAGCAGTACTTC CASSSGTGANEQYF
TRBJ1-5 TRBV7-9 . TGTGCCAGTGCCCAGGACAATCAGCCCCAGCATTTT CASAQDNQPQHF
TRBJ2-3 TRBV4-1 TRBD1 TGCGCCAGCAGCCTAGGACAGGGGATACTCACAGATACGCAGTATTTT CASSLGQGILTDTQYF
TRBJ1-2 TRBV6-1 TRBD1 TGTGCCAGCAGTGGGGACGACAGGGCTAACTATGGCTACACCTTC CASSGDDRANYGYTF
TRBJ1-5 TRBV12-5 . TGTGCTAGTGGTTTTATACGGTATAGCAATCAGCCCCAGCATTTT CASGFIRYSNQPQHF